This record covers a single T cell receptor beta chain. This entry belongs to a study of blood T cell repertoires in COVID-19. Background on the study: The United States, Italy and Spain were the sources of the acute and convalescent COVID-19 samples.

Clones were read by immunoSEQ multiplex PCR, and TCRdb kept only the in-frame ones, dropping some. This table holds 150,000 to 200,000 clones, around 89% found once. Participants were aged 18 to 89 years from about 25 US areas. Participants' reported clinical history set cohort assignment. Recovered Cohort 3 donors showed two negative PCRs, clearance, or symptom resolution. This TCR derives from a woman between 18 and 30 years old who had recovered from COVID-19. Sequenced: PBMCs or T cells enriched from blood (not recorded which).

CDR3 in amino acids: CASSLQGARGNSPLHF. The CDR3 nucleotides read TGCGCCAGCAGCTTACAGGGGGCGCGGGGTAATTCACCCCTCCACTTT. This chain joins TRBV5-1 and TRBJ1-6; 9 nucleotides match TRBD1. This CDR3 is built from 16 residues. Trimming cost V 2 bases and J 6 bases; bases outside gene matches: 6. Germline CDR1 SGHRS, CDR2 YFSETQ.